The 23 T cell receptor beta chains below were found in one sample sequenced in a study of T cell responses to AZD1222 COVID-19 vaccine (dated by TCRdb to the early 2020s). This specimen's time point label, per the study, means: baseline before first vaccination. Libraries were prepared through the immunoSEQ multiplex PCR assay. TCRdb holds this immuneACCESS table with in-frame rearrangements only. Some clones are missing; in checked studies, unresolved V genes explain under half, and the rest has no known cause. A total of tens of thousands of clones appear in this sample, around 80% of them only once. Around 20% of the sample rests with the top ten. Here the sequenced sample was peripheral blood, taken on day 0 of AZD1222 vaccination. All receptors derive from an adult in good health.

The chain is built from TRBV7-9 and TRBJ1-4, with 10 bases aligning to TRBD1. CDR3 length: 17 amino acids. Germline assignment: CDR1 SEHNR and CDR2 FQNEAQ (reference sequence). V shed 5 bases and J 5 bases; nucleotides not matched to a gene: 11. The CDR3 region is CASSTGTGAVWNEKLFF. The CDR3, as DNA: TGTGCCAGCAGCACCGGGACAGGGGCGGTTTGGAATGAAAAACTGTTTTTT. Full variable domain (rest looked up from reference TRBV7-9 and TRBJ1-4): DTGVSQNPRHKITKRGQNVTFRCDPISEHNRLYWYRQTLGQGPEFLTYFQNEAQLEKSRLLSDRFSAERPKGSFSTLEIQRTEQGDSAMYLCASSTGTGAVWNEKLFFGSGTQLSVL.

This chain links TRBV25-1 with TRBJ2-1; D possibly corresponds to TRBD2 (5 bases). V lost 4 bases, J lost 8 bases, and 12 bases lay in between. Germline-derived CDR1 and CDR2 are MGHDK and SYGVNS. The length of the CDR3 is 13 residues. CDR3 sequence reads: CASSVLEEDEQFF. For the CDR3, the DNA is TGTGCCAGCAGTGTCCTGGAGGAAGATGAGCAGTTCTTC.

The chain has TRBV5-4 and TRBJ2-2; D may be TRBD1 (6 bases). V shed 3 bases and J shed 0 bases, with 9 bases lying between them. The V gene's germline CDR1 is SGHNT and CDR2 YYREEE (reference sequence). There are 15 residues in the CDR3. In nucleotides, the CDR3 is TGTGCCAGCAGCTCCTACAGGGCGAACACCGGGGAGCTGTTTTTT. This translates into CASSSYRANTGELFF.

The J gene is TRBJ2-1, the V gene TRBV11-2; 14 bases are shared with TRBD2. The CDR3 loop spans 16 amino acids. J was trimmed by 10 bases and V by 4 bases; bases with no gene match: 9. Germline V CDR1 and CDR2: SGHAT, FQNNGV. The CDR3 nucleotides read TGTGCCAGCAGCTCTGTCGCGGGACTAGCGGGAGAAGAGCAGTTCTTC. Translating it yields CASSSVAGLAGEEQFF.

The CDR3 here is CATSRASGTGGLQPQHF. Written as DNA, the CDR3 is TGTGCCACCAGCAGAGCTTCCGGGACAGGGGGTCTACAGCCCCAGCATTTT. The J gene is TRBJ1-5, the V gene TRBV15, with TRBD1 matching over 11 bases. J gave up 7 bases and V 1 base, and 9 bases lay outside the gene matches. Germline-derived CDR1 and CDR2 are LNHNV and YYDKDF (reference sequence). This CDR3 spans 17 amino acids.

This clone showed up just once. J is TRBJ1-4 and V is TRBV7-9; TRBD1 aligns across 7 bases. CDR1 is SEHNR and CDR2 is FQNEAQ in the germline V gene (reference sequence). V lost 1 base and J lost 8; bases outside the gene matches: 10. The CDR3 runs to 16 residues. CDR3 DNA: TGTGCCAGCAGCTTAGGAAGGGGGCGAAAGGACGAAAAACTGTTTTTT. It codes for CASSLGRGRKDEKLFF. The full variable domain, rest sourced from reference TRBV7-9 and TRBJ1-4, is DTGVSQNPRHKITKRGQNVTFRCDPISEHNRLYWYRQTLGQGPEFLTYFQNEAQLEKSRLLSDRFSAERPKGSFSTLEIQRTEQGDSAMYLCASSLGRGRKDEKLFFGSGTQLSVL.

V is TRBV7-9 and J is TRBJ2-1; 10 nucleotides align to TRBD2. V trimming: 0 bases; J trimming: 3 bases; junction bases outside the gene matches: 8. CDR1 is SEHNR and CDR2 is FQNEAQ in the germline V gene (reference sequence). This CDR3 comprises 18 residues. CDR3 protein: CASSLATLASGSYNEQFF. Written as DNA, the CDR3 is TGTGCCAGCAGCTTAGCAACTCTAGCTAGCGGGAGCTACAATGAGCAGTTCTTC.

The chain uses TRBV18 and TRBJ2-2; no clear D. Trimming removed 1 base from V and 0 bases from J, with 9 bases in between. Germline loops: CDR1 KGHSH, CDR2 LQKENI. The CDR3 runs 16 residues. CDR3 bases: TGTGCCAGCTCACCACTCTTCGCCGCGAACACCGGGGAGCTGTTTTTT. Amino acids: CASSPLFAANTGELFF.

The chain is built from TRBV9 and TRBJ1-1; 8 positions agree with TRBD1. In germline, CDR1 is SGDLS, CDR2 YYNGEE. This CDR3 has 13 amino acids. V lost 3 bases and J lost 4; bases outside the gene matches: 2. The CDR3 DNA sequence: TGTGCCAGCAGCGGGACAGGGAGCACTGAAGCTTTCTTT. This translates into CASSGTGSTEAFF.

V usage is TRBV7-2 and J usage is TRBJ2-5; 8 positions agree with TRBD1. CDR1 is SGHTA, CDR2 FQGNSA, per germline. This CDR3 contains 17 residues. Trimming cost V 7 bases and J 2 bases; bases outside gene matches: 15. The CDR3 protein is CASMSGTGYRRQETQYF. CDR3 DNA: TGTGCCAGCATGTCGGGGACAGGCTACCGACGGCAAGAGACCCAGTACTTC.

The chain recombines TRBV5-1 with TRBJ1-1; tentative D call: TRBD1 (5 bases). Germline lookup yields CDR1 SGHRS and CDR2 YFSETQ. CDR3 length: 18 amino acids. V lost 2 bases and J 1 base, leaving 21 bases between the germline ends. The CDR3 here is CASSFRHRRSLGNTEAFF. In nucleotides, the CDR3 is TGCGCCAGCAGCTTTAGGCACAGGAGGAGTTTGGGGAACACTGAAGCTTTCTTT.

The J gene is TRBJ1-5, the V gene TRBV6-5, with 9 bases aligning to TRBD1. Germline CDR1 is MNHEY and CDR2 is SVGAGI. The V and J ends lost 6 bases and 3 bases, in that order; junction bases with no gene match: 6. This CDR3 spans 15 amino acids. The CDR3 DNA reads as TGTGCCAGCAGCGACCGGACAGGGGACAATCAGCCCCAGCATTTT. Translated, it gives CASSDRTGDNQPQHF.

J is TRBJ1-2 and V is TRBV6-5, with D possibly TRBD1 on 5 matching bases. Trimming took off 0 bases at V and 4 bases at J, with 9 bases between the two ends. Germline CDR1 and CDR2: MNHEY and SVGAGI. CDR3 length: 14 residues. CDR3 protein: CASSYSTGGYGYTF. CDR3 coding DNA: TGTGCCAGCAGTTACTCGACGGGGGGCTATGGCTACACCTTC.

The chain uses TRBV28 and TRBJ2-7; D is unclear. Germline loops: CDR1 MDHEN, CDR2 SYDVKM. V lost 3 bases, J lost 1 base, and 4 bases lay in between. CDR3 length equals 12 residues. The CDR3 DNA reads TGTGCCAGCAGTTTCGGTTCCTACGAGCAGTACTTC. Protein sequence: CASSFGSYEQYF. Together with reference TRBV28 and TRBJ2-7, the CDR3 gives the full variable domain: DVKVTQSSRYLVKRTGEKVFLECVQDMDHENMFWYRQDPGLGLRLIYFSYDVKMKEKGDIPEGYSVSREKKERFSLILESASTNQTSMYLCASSFGSYEQYFGPGTRLTVT.

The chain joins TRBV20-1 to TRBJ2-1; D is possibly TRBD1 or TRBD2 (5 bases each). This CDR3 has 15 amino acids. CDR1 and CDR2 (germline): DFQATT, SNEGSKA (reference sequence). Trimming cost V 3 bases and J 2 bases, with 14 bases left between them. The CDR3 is CSASRGQGAYNEQFF. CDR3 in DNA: TGCAGTGCTAGTCGAGGGCAGGGAGCCTACAATGAGCAGTTCTTC.

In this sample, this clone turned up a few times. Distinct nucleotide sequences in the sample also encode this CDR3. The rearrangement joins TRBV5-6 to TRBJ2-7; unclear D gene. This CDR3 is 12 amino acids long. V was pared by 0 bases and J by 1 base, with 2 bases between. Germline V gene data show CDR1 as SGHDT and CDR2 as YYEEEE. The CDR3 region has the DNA TGTGCCAGCAGCTTGGAATCCTACGAGCAGTACGTC. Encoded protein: CASSLESYEQYV.

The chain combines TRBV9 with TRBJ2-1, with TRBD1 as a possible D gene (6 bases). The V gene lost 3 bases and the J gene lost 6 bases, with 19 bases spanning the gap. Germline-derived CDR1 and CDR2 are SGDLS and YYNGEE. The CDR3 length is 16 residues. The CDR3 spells CASSAAGTSNPNEQFF. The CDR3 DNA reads TGTGCCAGCAGCGCAGCCGGGACATCGAATCCCAATGAGCAGTTCTTC.

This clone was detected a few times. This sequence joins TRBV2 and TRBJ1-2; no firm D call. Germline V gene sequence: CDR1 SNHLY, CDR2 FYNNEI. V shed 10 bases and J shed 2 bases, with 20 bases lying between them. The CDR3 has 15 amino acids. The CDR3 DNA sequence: TGTGCCACCCACCTAAATAGAGGCACCAACTATGGCTACACCTTC. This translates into CATHLNRGTNYGYTF.

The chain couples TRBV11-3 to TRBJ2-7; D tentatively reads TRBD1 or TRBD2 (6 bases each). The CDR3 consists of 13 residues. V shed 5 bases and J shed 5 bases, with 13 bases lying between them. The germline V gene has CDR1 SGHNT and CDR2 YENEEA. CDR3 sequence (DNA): TGTGCCAGCAGCCCTCGGGGGCTCCACGAGCAGTACTTC. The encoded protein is CASSPRGLHEQYF. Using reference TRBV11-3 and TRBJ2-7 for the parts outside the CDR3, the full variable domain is EAGVVQSPRYKIIEKKQPVAFWCNPISGHNTLYWYLQNLGQGPELLIRYENEEAVDDSQLPKDRFSAERLKGVDSTLKIQPAELGDSAVYLCASSPRGLHEQYFGPGTRLTVT.

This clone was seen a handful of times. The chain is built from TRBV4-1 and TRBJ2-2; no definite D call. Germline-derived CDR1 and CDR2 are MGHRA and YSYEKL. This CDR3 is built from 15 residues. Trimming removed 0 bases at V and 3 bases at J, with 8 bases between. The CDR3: CASSQEGFYTGELFF. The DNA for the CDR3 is TGCGCCAGCAGCCAAGAAGGGTTCTACACCGGGGAGCTGTTTTTT.

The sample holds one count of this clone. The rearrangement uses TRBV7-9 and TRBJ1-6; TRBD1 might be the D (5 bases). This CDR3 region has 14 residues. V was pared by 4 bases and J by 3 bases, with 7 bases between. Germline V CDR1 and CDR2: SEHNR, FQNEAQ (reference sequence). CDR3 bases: TGTGCCAGCAGCTCCGACAGCTATAATTCACCCCTCCACTTT. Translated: CASSSDSYNSPLHF.

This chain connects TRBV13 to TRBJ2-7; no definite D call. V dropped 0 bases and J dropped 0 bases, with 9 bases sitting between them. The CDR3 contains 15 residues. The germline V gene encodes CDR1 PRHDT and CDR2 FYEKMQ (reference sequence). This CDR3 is CASSLGQQASYEQYF. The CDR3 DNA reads TGTGCCAGCAGCTTAGGGCAGCAAGCCTCCTACGAGCAGTACTTC.

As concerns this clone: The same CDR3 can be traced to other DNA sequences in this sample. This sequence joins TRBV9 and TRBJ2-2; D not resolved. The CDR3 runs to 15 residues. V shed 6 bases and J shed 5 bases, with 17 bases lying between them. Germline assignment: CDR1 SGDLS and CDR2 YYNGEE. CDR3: CASNTAPGGTGELFF. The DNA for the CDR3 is TGTGCCAGCAACACTGCCCCGGGTGGGACCGGGGAGCTGTTTTTT.